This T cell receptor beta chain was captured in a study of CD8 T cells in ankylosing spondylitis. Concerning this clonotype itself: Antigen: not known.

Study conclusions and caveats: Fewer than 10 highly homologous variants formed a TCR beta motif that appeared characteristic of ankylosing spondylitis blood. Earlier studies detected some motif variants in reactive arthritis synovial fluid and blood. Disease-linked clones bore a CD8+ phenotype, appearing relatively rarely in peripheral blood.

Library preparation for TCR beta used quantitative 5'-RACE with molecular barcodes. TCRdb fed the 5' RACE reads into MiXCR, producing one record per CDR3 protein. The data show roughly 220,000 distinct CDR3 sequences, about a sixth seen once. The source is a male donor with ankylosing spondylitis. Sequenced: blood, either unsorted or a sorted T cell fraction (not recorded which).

CDR3 sequence reads: CASSDPGGDTQYF. CDR3 coding DNA: TGTGCCAGCAGTGACCCGGGGGGAGATACGCAGTATTTT. The rearrangement links TRBV2 to TRBJ2-3; 7 nucleotides agree with TRBD2. Trimming removed 3 bases from V and 5 bases from J; junction bases left unmatched: 2. CDR1 and CDR2 from the germline V gene are SNHLY and FYNNEI. The CDR3 contains 13 residues.